The rows below give T cell receptor beta chains drawn from one sample of a study of PD-1 blockade in classical Hodgkin lymphoma. TCRdb keeps only in-frame clones here, not all; method: immunoSEQ multiplex PCR. This sample carries about 22,000 clones, approximately 67% of them seen once, and the ten largest clones take roughly 1.2%. The source material was CD4+ T cells from blood, sampled before the fourth cycle of nivolumab. These receptors were collected from a human donor with classical Hodgkin lymphoma. The CDR3 runs from the conserved cysteine through the conserved F or W. D genes are given only for firm matches. Part of the rows lack a size; the others show once, few, many or a class for expanded clones.

size	V	J	D	DNA	CDR3
.	TRBV5-1	TRBJ2-2	.	TGCGCCAGCAGCCCGGGCACGAACACCGGGGAGCTGTTTTTT	CASSPGTNTGELFF
once	TRBV9	TRBJ2-1	TRBD2	TGTGCCAGCAGCAAGCGGACTAGCGGGGGGGCAGATGAGCAGTTCTTC	CASSKRTSGGADEQFF
.	TRBV5-1	TRBJ1-4	.	TGCGCCAGCAGCTTGGGTCGGGGGGCGACTAATGAAAAACTGTTTTTT	CASSLGRGATNEKLFF
once	TRBV29-1	TRBJ1-5	.	TGCAGCGTTCAAGACTCCATCAATCAGCCCCAGCATTTT	CSVQDSINQPQHF
.	TRBV6-4	TRBJ1-2	TRBD1	TGTGCCAGCAGTGACACGGACAGGGCCTCTGGCTACACCTTC	CASSDTDRASGYTF
once	TRBV7-9	TRBJ2-7	TRBD1	TGTGCCAGCAGCTTGCCGGGCCAGGGGGCCCACGAGCAGTACTTC	CASSLPGQGAHEQYF
.	TRBV7-6	TRBJ2-5	.	TGTGCCAGCAGCTTAGCACATGGGGAGACCCAGTACTTC	CASSLAHGETQYF
.	TRBV5-1	TRBJ1-4	TRBD1	TGCGCCAGCAGCCCAAGGACAGGGCTTAGTGAAAAACTGTTTTTT	CASSPRTGLSEKLFF
.	TRBV5-1	TRBJ2-2	.	TGCGCCAGCAGCCCCGGTTCTCTCTTGGGGACCGGGGAGCTGTTTTTT	CASSPGSLLGTGELFF
.	TRBV5-5	TRBJ1-3	TRBD1	TGTGCCAGCAGCATCCTGACAGGGGCTGGAAACACCATATATTTT	CASSILTGAGNTIYF
.	TRBV5-5	TRBJ1-2	TRBD1	TGTGCCAGCACCTCACTCACAGGGGGCGCTTCGGGCTACACCTTC	CASTSLTGGASGYTF
.	TRBV5-1	TRBJ2-7	TRBD1	TGCGCCAGCAGCTTGGGGGATACAGGGGGCCGATCCCAGTACTTC	CASSLGDTGGRSQYF
.	TRBV2	TRBJ1-6	.	TGTGCCACCGGCAAGGAAGGGTCACCCCTCCACTTT	CATGKEGSPLHF
once	TRBV7-2	TRBJ2-3	.	TGTGCCAGCAGCTTAGGGGGTAGCGGTGGGGATACGCAGTATTTT	CASSLGGSGGDTQYF
.	TRBV11-2	TRBJ1-1	.	TGTGCCAGCAGCTTAGAAGGGGCTACTGAAGCTTTCTTT	CASSLEGATEAFF
.	TRBV5-5	TRBJ2-2	.	TGTGCCAGCAGCTTGGTAGGCAGCCCGAACACCGGGGAGCTGTTTTTT	CASSLVGSPNTGELFF
.	TRBV9	TRBJ2-2	.	TGTGCCAGCAGCGTGGGGCTCAGTGGGCACACCGGGGAGCTGTTTTTT	CASSVGLSGHTGELFF
.	TRBV10-1	TRBJ1-1	.	TGCGCCAGCAGTTTAGACAGAGTAAGTGAAGCTTTCTTT	CASSLDRVSEAFF
.	TRBV18	TRBJ1-1	.	TGTGCCAGCTCACCACAGCAACTTGAAGCTTTCTTT	CASSPQQLEAFF
once	TRBV6-6	TRBJ2-7	.	TGTGCCAGCAGTTACTCTGACCCCCTCTACGAGCAGTACTTC	CASSYSDPLYEQYF
.	TRBV5-5	TRBJ2-2	.	TGTGCCAGCAGCTTCGAAGATCAGTACCCCGGGGAGCTGTTTTTT	CASSFEDQYPGELFF
.	TRBV9	TRBJ2-6	TRBD2	TGTGCCAGCAGCGTTGGGGCGGGGGTTGGGGCCAACGTCCTGACTTTC	CASSVGAGVGANVLTF
.	TRBV12-5	TRBJ2-2	.	TGTGCTAGTGGTTTGGTAAGCGGGAACACCGGGGAGCTGTTTTTT	CASGLVSGNTGELFF
.	TRBV7-9	TRBJ1-1	TRBD1	TGTGCCAGCAGATCAACAGGGGACACTGAAGCTTTCTTT	CASRSTGDTEAFF
once	TRBV7-2	TRBJ1-1	.	TGTGCCAGCAGCTTAGTGAACGGACACAACACTGAAGCTTTCTTT	CASSLVNGHNTEAFF
.	TRBV5-1	TRBJ2-7	.	TGCGCCAGCAGCTTGACCCGGACGGGTTCCTACGAGCAGTACTTC	CASSLTRTGSYEQYF
.	TRBV18	TRBJ2-3	.	TGTGCCAGCTCACCACCTAACCCTGTAGATACGCAGTATTTT	CASSPPNPVDTQYF
.	TRBV5-4	TRBJ1-3	.	TGTGCCAGCAGCCGACGGGGGCGCGGGTCGGGCACCATATATTTT	CASSRRGRGSGTIYF
.	TRBV5-4	TRBJ1-1	.	TGTGCCAGCAGCTTTACGGGAGGGACTGAAGCTTTCTTT	CASSFTGGTEAFF
.	TRBV4-2	TRBJ2-1	TRBD2	TGTGCCAGCAGCCAAGAGTTTCTAGCGGATTACAATGAGCAGTTCTTC	CASSQEFLADYNEQFF
.	TRBV19	TRBJ2-2	.	TGTGCCAGTAGTATAGATCACAGAAACACCGGGGAGCTGTTTTTT	CASSIDHRNTGELFF
.	TRBV9	TRBJ2-1	TRBD2	TGTGCCAGCAGCGCCGTGGGGACTAGCGGTGGGAGGAATGAGCAGTTCTTC	CASSAVGTSGGRNEQFF
.	TRBV7-9	TRBJ2-7	.	TGTGCCAGCAGCTTAGCCGTAAACAGGGTCGGGACCTACGAGCAGTACTTC	CASSLAVNRVGTYEQYF
.	TRBV4-1	TRBJ2-5	.	TGCGCCAGCAGCCCCGAGGGAGGGGGAGGAGAGACCCAGTACTTC	CASSPEGGGGETQYF
.	TRBV2	TRBJ2-1	.	TGTGCCAGCAGTGGGGTAGGGATGAATGAGCAGTTCTTC	CASSGVGMNEQFF
.	TRBV19	TRBJ2-2	.	TGTGCCAGTAGTATTATCCACCAGAACACCGGGGAGCTGTTTTTT	CASSIIHQNTGELFF